This T cell receptor (beta chain) was captured in a study of shared clonotypes between healthy human individuals. Across the study: Serving as donors were two women and three men, whose ages spanned 18 to 49. Three CD4 naive, three CD4 memory, two CD8 naive and one CD8 memory plate were used per donor. Study-wide results and limits: Sequencing of the sorted subsets was shown by rarefaction to be incomplete despite large depth.

This clone was counted between two and nine times. Its antigen is still unknown. The CDR3 has 13 amino acids. Germline-derived CDR1 and CDR2 are LGHNT and FRNRAP. The ends were cut back, 3 bases at V and 8 bases at J, with 8 bases in the middle. The assay was carried out at the deep level. Profiled with immunoSEQ multiplex PCR; TCRdb holds only in-frame clones, not every one. The repertoire holds about 980,000 clones, with 76% as singletons. The sample consisted of memory CD4+ T cells sorted from blood. Subset specified: CD45RA-negative fraction. The TCR comes from a man aged 18 to 29 in good health. This chain connects TRBV12-5 to TRBJ1-6; no firm D call. The CDR3 here is CASGFGRDSPLHF. CDR3 DNA sequence: TGTGCTAGTGGTTTCGGGAGGGATTCACCCCTCCACTTT. Filled out from reference TRBV12-5 and TRBJ1-6, the complete variable domain reads DARVTQTPRHKVTEMGQEVTMRCQPILGHNTVFWYRQTMMQGLELLAYFRNRAPLDDSGMPKDRFSAEMPDATLATLKIQPSEPRDSAVYFCASGFGRDSPLHFGNGTRLTVT.